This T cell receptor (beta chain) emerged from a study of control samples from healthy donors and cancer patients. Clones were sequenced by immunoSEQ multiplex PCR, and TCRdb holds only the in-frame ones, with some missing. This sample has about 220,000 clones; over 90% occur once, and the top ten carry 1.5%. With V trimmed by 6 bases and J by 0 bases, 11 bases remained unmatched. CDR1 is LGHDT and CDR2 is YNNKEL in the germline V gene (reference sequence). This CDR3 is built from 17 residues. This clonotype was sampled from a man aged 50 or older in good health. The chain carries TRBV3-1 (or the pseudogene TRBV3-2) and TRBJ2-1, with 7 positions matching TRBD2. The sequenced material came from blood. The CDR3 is CASSRTPGLPSYNEQFF. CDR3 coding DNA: TGTGCCAGCAGTCGAACCCCGGGACTACCCTCCTACAATGAGCAGTTCTTC.